This T cell receptor (beta chain) is from a study of blood T cells in healthy people across ages. This clonotype has only a few counts. Then a second PCR, running roughly 7 to 11 cycles, was carried out with a sample-barcoded 5' primer and a J-beta primer mix. Tags on each cDNA molecule came from a template-switch adaptor with 12 random nucleotides. TCRdb used MiXCR to reprocess the 5' RACE reads, holding one entry per CDR3 protein. This repertoire shows some 670,000 distinct CDR3 sequences, 52% found once; its top ten account for approximately 12%. There are 13 residues in the CDR3. Germline V gene data show CDR1 as MGHDK and CDR2 as SYGVNS. The V segment lost 9 bases and the J segment 1 base; nucleotides outside the gene matches: 2.

Sequenced sample: blood. The chain has TRBV25-1 and TRBJ1-4; 7 nucleotides match TRBD1. The TCR comes from a woman at least 80 years old in good health. CDR3 residues: CASWDRTNEKLFF. The DNA of the CDR3 is TGTGCCAGTTGGGACAGAACTAATGAAAAACTGTTTTTT.